Listed below are T cell receptor beta chains from one sample, sequenced in a study of blood T cell repertoires in COVID-19. Using immunoSEQ multiplex PCR, the repertoire was profiled, and TCRdb retains in-frame clones only, with some absent. Of around 97,000 clones in the sample, nearly 90% are singletons; the top ten hold roughly 3%. Sequencing was done on a sample of peripheral blood. These receptor sequences come from a man over 45 in a cohort sampled during active COVID-19. The CDR3 runs from the conserved cysteine through the conserved F or W. A D gene is named only where the DNA matches it firmly. Where a row states a size, it is once, few, many or the class of an expanded clone; other rows omit it.

d_call	j_call	v_call	clone_size	cdr3_aa	cdr3_nt
-	TRBJ2-3	TRBV7-3	-	CASSLGGDVDTQYF	TGTGCCAGCAGCCTTGGCGGGGACGTGGATACGCAGTATTTT
-	TRBJ2-5	TRBV13	-	CASSPQGFKETQYF	TGTGCCAGCAGCCCCCAGGGGTTTAAGGAGACCCAGTACTTC
TRBD1	TRBJ1-6	TRBV27	once	CASSKNPGQINSPLHF	TGTGCCAGCAGTAAAAATCCGGGACAGATTAATTCACCCCTCCACTTT
TRBD1	TRBJ1-2	TRBV6-5	-	CASCINYRGGYTF	TGTGCCAGCTGCATTAATTACAGGGGAGGCTACACCTTC
TRBD1	TRBJ2-7	TRBV7-3	few	CASSLGGVGTVGYEQYF	TGTGCCAGCAGCTTAGGGGGCGTCGGGACAGTGGGCTACGAGCAGTACTTC
TRBD2	TRBJ2-2	TRBV6-5	-	CASSPAGVNTGELFF	TGTGCCAGCAGCCCAGCGGGGGTTAACACCGGGGAGCTGTTTTTT
TRBD2	TRBJ2-3	TRBV5-1	-	CASSLEVVLAGGPNTDTQYF	TGCGCCAGCAGCTTGGAGGTCGTACTAGCGGGGGGGCCGAACACAGATACGCAGTATTTT
TRBD2	TRBJ2-7	TRBV24-1	-	CATRAGTSSYEQYF	TGTGCCACCAGGGCCGGGACTAGCAGTTACGAGCAGTACTTC
TRBD2	TRBJ2-3	TRBV5-4	-	CASSFGALGGGARADTQYF	TGTGCCAGCAGCTTTGGGGCCTTGGGCGGGGGGGCCAGAGCAGATACGCAGTATTTT
-	TRBJ1-1	TRBV6-5	-	CASRKQENTEAFF	TGTGCCAGCAGAAAACAGGAGAACACTGAAGCTTTCTTT
-	TRBJ2-3	TRBV7-8	-	CASSLDGSVTDTQYF	TGTGCCAGCAGCTTAGATGGTAGCGTAACAGATACGCAGTATTTT
TRBD1	TRBJ2-5	TRBV5-4	-	CASSSTGTQETQYF	TGTGCCAGCAGCTCGACAGGGACCCAAGAGACCCAGTACTTC
-	TRBJ2-6	TRBV5-4	-	CASSLGHLSGANVLTF	TGTGCCAGCAGCCTAGGACACCTCTCTGGGGCCAACGTCCTGACTTTC
-	TRBJ2-4	TRBV14	-	CASSSPRAGAKNIQYF	TGTGCCAGCAGCTCACCCCGCGCAGGGGCCAAAAACATTCAGTACTTC